Each of the 28 T cell receptor beta chains below was sequenced from the same sample in a study of ipilimumab plus nivolumab after autologous stem cell transplantation. This table comes from immunoSEQ multiplex PCR, and its TCRdb copy is limited to in-frame clones, with some not included. The sample lists some 16,000 clones, over 75% occurring once. The sample consisted of PBMCs, taken in a trial of ipilimumab plus nivolumab as post-transplant consolidation. All receptors derive from a male donor with diffuse large B-cell lymphoma.

This clone was seen more than once but under ten times. The CDR3 region is CASGRDARDRGLYGYTF. DNA of the CDR3: TGTGCCAGCGGAAGGGACGCTCGGGACAGGGGGCTCTATGGCTACACCTTC. This chain connects TRBV21-1 to TRBJ1-2; no DNA check was done on the table's D call, TRBD1. TRBV21-1 constitutes a pseudogene. This CDR3 comprises 17 residues.

The chain links TRBV6-6 to TRBJ2-1, with TRBD2 matching 7 bases. The V segment lost 7 bases and the J segment 9 bases; nucleotides outside the gene matches: 6. The CDR3 is 12 residues long. The V gene's germline CDR1 is MNHNY and CDR2 SVGAGI (reference sequence). This CDR3 reads CASTHTGGEQFF. The CDR3 nucleotides read TGTGCCAGCACCCATACGGGGGGTGAGCAGTTCTTC.

This clone was detected once. The chain is built from TRBV2 and TRBJ2-5, with 14 bases that match TRBD2. Trimming removed 4 bases from V and 5 bases from J; junction bases left unmatched: 6. Germline values: CDR1 SNHLY, CDR2 FYNNEI. The length of the CDR3 is 16 residues. CDR3 coding DNA: TGTGCCAGCAGTGGCACGGGACTAGCGGGGGTGGAGACCCAGTACTTC. Translation gives CASSGTGLAGVETQYF.

This clone is categorized as large. The chain uses TRBV29-1 and TRBJ2-7; no firm D call. Trimming took off 1 base at V and 7 bases at J, with 14 bases between the two ends. Germline V gives CDR1 SQVTM, CDR2 ANQGSEA. CDR3 size: 13 residues. The CDR3 bases are TGCAGCGTTGAAGTGGGCAACCTGGGGGAGCAGTACTTC. This codes for CSVEVGNLGEQYF.

The genes are TRBV15 and TRBJ1-2, with 8 bases that match TRBD1. Per the germline V gene, CDR1 is LNHNV and CDR2 is YYDKDF (reference sequence). CDR3 length equals 15 residues. V was pared by 5 bases and J by 2 bases, with 7 bases of the junction left unmatched. The CDR3 region has the DNA TGTGCCACCAGCGGGAGGGACAGGACGAACTATGGCTACACCTTC. This encodes CATSGRDRTNYGYTF.

The chain combines TRBV27 with TRBJ2-7; D unresolved. This CDR3 region has 12 residues. The germline gives CDR1 MNHEY, CDR2 SMNVEV (reference sequence). Trimming stripped 4 bases from V and 4 bases from J, with 8 bases between. The CDR3: CASSSPAYEQYF. Written as DNA, the CDR3 is TGTGCCAGCAGTTCTCCCGCTTACGAGCAGTACTTC.

The chain uses TRBV4-1 and TRBJ1-1; TRBD1 is a possible D gene (6 bases). Germline V lookup: CDR1 MGHRA, CDR2 YSYEKL. V dropped 0 bases and J dropped 2 bases, with 10 bases sitting between them. CDR3 length equals 15 residues. The CDR3 region has the DNA TGCGCCAGCAGCCAAGATCCAGGGGCTAACACTGAAGCTTTCTTT. Amino acid sequence: CASSQDPGANTEAFF.

V is TRBV11-3 and J is TRBJ1-1; 9 positions agree with TRBD1. The CDR3 length is 14 residues. Germline V CDR1 and CDR2: SGHNT, YENEEA. With V trimmed by 6 bases and J by 0 bases, 2 bases remained unmatched. The CDR3 coding sequence is TGTGCCAGCAGTCGGGACAGGGTGAACACTGAAGCTTTCTTT. Translation gives CASSRDRVNTEAFF.

This clone appeared a few times. The chain employs TRBV11-2 and TRBJ2-7; D gene uncertain. The germline CDR1 and CDR2 sequences are SGHAT and FQNNGV. The V end lost 0 bases, the J end lost 5 bases, and 2 bases lay between the germline ends. CDR3 length: 11 amino acids. The CDR3 sequence is CASSLENEQYF. CDR3 DNA: TGTGCCAGCAGCTTAGAGAACGAGCAGTACTTC.

This clone appeared a single time. V is TRBV7-2 and J is TRBJ1-1, with 7 bases lining up with TRBD1. V shed 5 bases, J shed 1 base, and the junction held 4 bases outside the gene matches. Germline CDR1 is SGHTA and CDR2 is FQGNSA. CDR3 length equals 14 residues. The CDR3 loop reads CASSPRQGNTEAFF. The CDR3 DNA is TGTGCCAGCAGCCCAAGACAGGGGAACACTGAAGCTTTCTTT.

This clone was seen just once. The chain employs TRBV4-2 and TRBJ2-5; D gene unclear. The CDR3 runs 14 residues. V lost 0 bases and J 5 bases, leaving 10 bases between the germline ends. Germline CDR1 reads LGHNA; CDR2 reads YNFKEQ. The CDR3 sequence: CASSQDGRGETQYF. CDR3 nucleotides: TGTGCCAGCAGCCAAGATGGTCGCGGCGAGACCCAGTACTTC.

The chain uses TRBV5-1 and TRBJ1-1; D unclear. CDR3 length: 14 residues. V was pared by 4 bases and J by 4 bases, with 14 bases between. Germline CDR1 is SGHRS and CDR2 is YFSETQ. The DNA for the CDR3 is TGCGCCAGCAGCCAATCACCTGTGGGCACTGAAGCTTTCTTT. This codes for CASSQSPVGTEAFF.

This chain uses TRBV27 with TRBJ1-1; 10 bases agree with TRBD1. Unmatched junction bases numbered 8, after V lost 5 bases and J lost 5 bases. The CDR3 is 15 residues long. The germline V gene has CDR1 MNHEY and CDR2 SMNVEV (reference sequence). The CDR3 nucleotides read TGTGCCAGCAGTATCACCGGGACAGGGGCTACTGAAGCTTTCTTT. Translation: CASSITGTGATEAFF.

This clone was detected once. The chain joins TRBV4-1 to TRBJ1-2; TRBD1 might be the D (5 bases). The CDR3 is made up of 14 amino acids. From germline, CDR1 is MGHRA and CDR2 YSYEKL. The ends were cut back, 1 base at V and 4 bases at J, with 10 bases in the middle. The CDR3: CASSQVGGFYGYTF. CDR3 DNA: TGCGCCAGCAGCCAAGTCGGGGGGTTCTATGGCTACACCTTC.

The table lists this clone with a count of one. This chain connects TRBV6-6 to TRBJ1-6, with TRBD1 matching 10 bases. In germline, CDR1 is MNHNY, CDR2 SVGAGI (reference sequence). J lost 8 bases, V lost 2 bases, and 6 bases had no gene match. The CDR3 extends over 16 amino acids. CDR3 bases: TGTGCCAGCAGTTACAGACAGGGGGCTCTAGATTCACCCCTCCACTTT. It specifies CASSYRQGALDSPLHF.

This chain links TRBV19 with TRBJ2-5; tentatively, D is TRBD1 or TRBD2 (5 bases each). The V end lost 7 bases, the J end lost 5 bases, and 14 bases lay between the germline ends. There are 13 residues in the CDR3. Germline lookup yields CDR1 LNHDA and CDR2 SQIVND (reference sequence). DNA of the CDR3: TGTGCCAGTAAAAATCGTGAGGGGGAGACCCAGTACTTC. Translation: CASKNREGETQYF. Based on the CDR3 plus reference TRBV19 and TRBJ2-5, the full variable domain is DGGITQSPKYLFRKEGQNVTLSCEQNLNHDAMYWYRQDPGQGLRLIYYSQIVNDFQKGDIAEGYSVSREKKESFPLTVTSAQKNPTAFYLCASKNREGETQYFGPGTRLLVL.

This clone is classed as medium-sized. The chain uses TRBV19 and TRBJ2-7; D is uncertain. The germline gives CDR1 LNHDA, CDR2 SQIVND (reference sequence). The CDR3 runs 15 residues. V gave up 0 bases and J gave up 3 bases, with 12 bases separating them. CDR3 residues: CASSIDRVSFYEQYF. The CDR3 DNA follows: TGTGCCAGTAGTATAGATCGGGTCAGCTTCTACGAGCAGTACTTC.

The chain has TRBV19 and TRBJ1-1, with 7 bases identical to TRBD1. V lost 6 bases and J lost 0; bases outside the gene matches: 10. The CDR3 extends over 16 amino acids. The germline V gene has CDR1 LNHDA and CDR2 SQIVND (reference sequence). In DNA, the CDR3 is TGTGCCAGTAGAGCACAGGGGAGGGGGATGAACACTGAAGCTTTCTTT. Residues: CASRAQGRGMNTEAFF.

This chain connects TRBV10-1 to TRBJ2-2; no firm D call. The CDR3 runs 16 residues. Trimming left V 4 bases short and J 0 bases short, with 12 bases between. In germline, CDR1 is WNHNN, CDR2 SYGVQD (reference sequence). CDR3 coding DNA: TGCGCCAGCAGTGCCAGGCACCCCGCGAACACCGGGGAGCTGTTTTTT. Amino acids: CASSARHPANTGELFF.

This chain uses TRBV27 with TRBJ1-4; D is unresolved. The CDR3 has 18 amino acids. The germline V gene encodes CDR1 MNHEY and CDR2 SMNVEV (reference sequence). Deletions cut 3 bases from V and 2 bases from J, with 19 bases between. As DNA, the CDR3 is TGTGCCAGCAGTTTGTTTTACAGCTATGGGGAGACTAATGAAAAACTGTTTTTT. It encodes CASSLFYSYGETNEKLFF.

The rearrangement joins TRBV30 to TRBJ2-1; 8 bases map to TRBD2. V was pared by 0 bases and J by 2 bases, with 3 bases of the junction left unmatched. The CDR3 totals 15 residues. Germline CDR1 is GTSNPN and CDR2 is SVGIG (reference sequence). The CDR3 is CAWSVAGGAYNEQFF. CDR3 in DNA: TGTGCCTGGAGTGTCGCGGGGGGCGCCTACAATGAGCAGTTCTTC.

The J gene is TRBJ2-7, the V gene TRBV10-3, with unresolved D. CDR3 size: 14 residues. V lost 3 bases to trimming and J lost 0 bases, with 9 bases between them. Germline V CDR1 and CDR2: ENHRY, SYGVKD. The CDR3 nucleotides are TGTGCCATCAGTGATGAGACGAACTCCTACGAGCAGTACTTC. This codes for CAISDETNSYEQYF.

This clone was seen only once. The chain employs TRBV6-5 and TRBJ2-2, with D uncertain. Germline V gives CDR1 MNHEY, CDR2 SVGAGI. This CDR3 is 14 amino acids long. Trimming stripped 3 bases from V and 1 base from J, with 6 bases between. CDR3 amino acids: CASSYLQNTGELFF. For the CDR3, the DNA is TGTGCCAGCAGTTATCTACAGAACACCGGGGAGCTGTTTTTT.

The chain has TRBV9 and TRBJ2-3, with TRBD1 identical over 9 bases. This CDR3 spans 18 amino acids. The germline gives CDR1 SGDLS, CDR2 YYNGEE. The J segment lost 2 bases and the V segment lost 3 bases, leaving 13 bases of the junction unmatched. The CDR3 DNA reads as TGTGCCAGCAGCGAAGGGGGGTTTGGGACAGGGAACACAGATACGCAGTATTTT. Protein product: CASSEGGFGTGNTDTQYF.

The chain combines TRBV18 with TRBJ2-7, with D unclear. There are 17 residues in the CDR3. Germline assignment: CDR1 KGHSH and CDR2 LQKENI. The V gene lost 0 bases and the J gene lost 1 base, with 16 bases spanning the gap. The CDR3 spells CASSPPYSQALSYEQYF. In nucleotides, the CDR3 is TGTGCCAGCTCACCACCATACTCGCAGGCCCTTTCCTACGAGCAGTACTTC.

This clone appeared a few times. The chain employs TRBV5-1 and TRBJ2-2; TRBD2 matches at 8 bases. V was clipped by 0 bases and J by 7 bases; unmatched bases: 5. Germline CDR1 reads SGHRS; CDR2 reads YFSETQ. This CDR3 region has 15 residues. The CDR3 nucleotides read TGCGCCAGCAGCTTGGATAGGACTAGCTACGGGGAGCTGTTTTTT. Its protein product is CASSLDRTSYGELFF.

The chain combines TRBV5-1 with TRBJ2-3, with 8 bases aligning to TRBD1. Per the germline V gene, CDR1 is SGHRS and CDR2 is YFSETQ. V was pared by 4 bases and J by 3 bases, with 7 bases of the junction left unmatched. The CDR3 has 15 residues. The CDR3 bases are TGCGCCAGCAGCCTGCGGACAGGGAGAACAGATACGCAGTATTTT. Translating it yields CASSLRTGRTDTQYF.

This chain connects TRBV4-1 to TRBJ2-7; weak D call: TRBD1 (5 bases). Germline loops: CDR1 MGHRA, CDR2 YSYEKL. V was cut by 8 bases and J by 5 bases, with 22 bases left in between. This CDR3 is 15 amino acids long. Written as DNA, the CDR3 is TGCGCCAGCTCCTCTCAGGGTTGGAAGGTTGACGAGCAGTACTTC. As protein: CASSSQGWKVDEQYF.